These 21 T cell receptor beta chains were all obtained from the same sample, sequenced in a study of cytomegalovirus exposure and HLA in healthy donors. The PCR was carried out with 60 Vbeta primers and 13 Jbeta primers. TCRdb's table, derived via immunoSEQ multiplex PCR, lists solely in-frame clones and lacks some. The sample contains roughly 140,000 clones, almost 85% of which appear only once. The specimen sequenced was PBMCs. Every receptor here comes from a man between 25 and 39 years old in good health and CMV-seropositive.

The rearrangement links TRBV10-2 to TRBJ2-7; the match to TRBD1 covers 8 bases. V trimming: 7 bases; J trimming: 1 base; junction bases outside the gene matches: 9. CDR1 is WSHSY and CDR2 is SAAADI in the germline V gene. The CDR3 covers 15 residues. The CDR3 loop reads CASIIGQGRSYEQYF. In DNA, the CDR3 is TGCGCCAGCATCATAGGACAGGGTCGATCCTACGAGCAGTACTTC.

The V call is TRBV19, the J call TRBJ1-4; TRBD1 matches at 8 bases. From germline, CDR1 is LNHDA and CDR2 SQIVND (reference sequence). The CDR3 has 15 residues. V gave up 6 bases and J gave up 7 bases; unmatched junction bases: 10. This CDR3 reads CASSLLTGGSEKLFF. The CDR3 coding sequence is TGTGCCAGTAGCCTCCTCACAGGGGGGTCTGAAAAACTGTTTTTT.

The rearrangement uses TRBV6-5 and TRBJ2-7, with a weak D call TRBD1 (5 bases). Trimming stripped 7 bases from V and 0 bases from J, with 13 bases between. Germline CDR1 MNHEY, CDR2 SVGAGI. The length of the CDR3 is 14 residues. CDR3: CASTHRQTSYEQYF. The CDR3 DNA reads TGTGCCAGCACCCACCGACAGACCTCCTACGAGCAGTACTTC.

A few counts support this clone. The J gene is TRBJ2-1, the V gene TRBV2; 10 bases are shared with TRBD1. V was clipped by 5 bases and J by 8 bases; unmatched bases: 6. CDR1 and CDR2 (germline): SNHLY, FYNNEI. The CDR3 covers 14 residues. For the CDR3, the DNA is TGTGCCAGCAGTTGGGACAGGGGAGCGGATGAGCAGTTCTTC. Translation gives CASSWDRGADEQFF.

The CDR3: CASSELPGPNTEAFF. The CDR3 nucleotides are TGCGCCAGCAGTGAGTTACCAGGCCCGAACACTGAAGCTTTCTTT. The chain recombines TRBV10-1 with TRBJ1-1; D uncertain. The length of the CDR3 is 15 residues. Looked up from germline, CDR1 is WNHNN and CDR2 is SYGVQD (reference sequence). Trimming stripped 1 base from V and 1 base from J, with 10 bases between.

The V and J genes are TRBV28 and TRBJ1-2; D uncertain. Looked up from germline, CDR1 is MDHEN and CDR2 is SYDVKM. Trimming took 6 bases from V and 5 from J, leaving 7 bases between them. The CDR3 totals 11 residues. CDR3 protein: CASSDTYGYTF. CDR3 bases: TGTGCCAGCAGCGACACTTATGGCTACACCTTC.

The rearrangement joins TRBV13 to TRBJ2-2, with a weak D call TRBD1 (6 bases). The CDR3 is 14 amino acids. The germline V gene encodes CDR1 PRHDT and CDR2 FYEKMQ (reference sequence). V was shortened by 5 bases and J by 5 bases, with 12 bases between the two germline ends. The chain's CDR3 is CASSGLRGTGELFF. The CDR3 region has the DNA TGTGCCAGCAGCGGATTAAGGGGGACCGGGGAGCTGTTTTTT. The full variable domain, rest sourced from reference TRBV13 and TRBJ2-2, is AAGVIQSPRHLIKEKRETATLKCYPIPRHDTVYWYQQGPGQDPQFLISFYEKMQSDKGSIPDRFSAQQFSDYHSELNMSSLELGDSALYFCASSGLRGTGELFFGEGSRLTVL.

This rearrangement joins TRBV5-4 to TRBJ2-2; 7 nucleotides line up with TRBD1. The CDR3 is 16 amino acids. Germline loops: CDR1 SGHNT, CDR2 YYREEE (reference sequence). V lost 0 bases, J lost 4 bases, and 6 bases stayed unmatched. This CDR3 is CASSLGTQGVTGELFF. The DNA of the CDR3 is TGTGCCAGCAGCTTGGGGACCCAGGGGGTCACCGGGGAGCTGTTTTTT.

The chain couples TRBV28 to TRBJ2-2; D is possibly TRBD1 (6 bases). Germline CDR1 MDHEN, CDR2 SYDVKM. The CDR3 runs to 16 residues. Deletions cut 1 base from V and 4 bases from J, with 13 bases between. The CDR3: CASSLFGRGPTGELFF. Here the CDR3 DNA reads TGTGCCAGCAGTTTATTTGGCAGGGGCCCCACCGGGGAGCTGTTTTTT. The complete variable domain, with remaining parts taken from reference TRBV28 and TRBJ2-2, reads DVKVTQSSRYLVKRTGEKVFLECVQDMDHENMFWYRQDPGLGLRLIYFSYDVKMKEKGDIPEGYSVSREKKERFSLILESASTNQTSMYLCASSLFGRGPTGELFFGEGSRLTVL.

The J gene is TRBJ1-2, the V gene TRBV2; TRBD1 matches 7 bases. Germline-derived CDR1 and CDR2 are SNHLY and FYNNEI. With 4 bases clipped from V and 0 bases from J, the junction kept 2 bases outside the gene matches. CDR3 length: 14 amino acids. Here the CDR3 DNA reads TGTGCCAGCAGTGCTGGGACAGCTAACTATGGCTACACCTTC. This translates into CASSAGTANYGYTF.

The J gene is TRBJ2-3, the V gene TRBV27; weak D call: TRBD2 (6 bases). The CDR3 spans 15 residues. V gave up 0 bases and J gave up 7 bases, with 14 bases separating them. CDR1 is MNHEY, CDR2 SMNVEV, per germline (reference sequence). The CDR3 coding sequence is TGTGCCAGCAGTTTATCGCTAGCGCTTAAGAATACGCAGTATTTT. This gives the protein CASSLSLALKNTQYF.

The chain is built from TRBV7-9 and TRBJ2-1; 8 bases agree with TRBD2. The CDR3 loop spans 13 amino acids. CDR1 SEHNR and CDR2 FQNEAQ come from the germline V gene (reference sequence). V lost 2 bases and J lost 8; bases outside the gene matches: 2. CDR3 amino acids: CASSLREGDEQFF. The CDR3 nucleotides read TGTGCCAGCAGCTTACGGGAGGGGGATGAGCAGTTCTTC.

The chain has TRBV5-6 and TRBJ2-7; D is perhaps TRBD1 (6 bases). The germline V gene has CDR1 SGHDT and CDR2 YYEEEE. The length of the CDR3 is 13 residues. V was trimmed by 2 bases and J by 7 bases, leaving 13 bases between them. CDR3 amino acids: CASSFDRTEEQYF. The CDR3 DNA follows: TGTGCCAGCAGCTTTGACAGGACGGAGGAGCAGTACTTC. The full variable domain, its missing parts supplied by reference TRBV5-6 and TRBJ2-7, is DAGVTQSPTHLIKTRGQQVTLRCSPKSGHDTVSWYQQALGQGPQFIFQYYEEEERQRGNFPDRFSGHQFPNYSSELNVNALLLGDSALYLCASSFDRTEEQYFGPGTRLTVT.

The genes are TRBV4-3 and TRBJ2-7, with 9 bases lining up with TRBD1. Trimming removed 3 bases from V and 0 bases from J; junction bases left unmatched: 3. Germline loops: CDR1 LGHNA, CDR2 YSLEER. The CDR3 loop spans 15 amino acids. In DNA, the CDR3 is TGCGCCAGCAGCCAGGGGACAGGGAGCTCCTACGAGCAGTACTTC. This encodes CASSQGTGSSYEQYF.

The chain carries TRBV5-1 and TRBJ2-7; D is perhaps TRBD1 (5 bases). Germline V gene sequence: CDR1 SGHRS, CDR2 YFSETQ. This CDR3 comprises 12 residues. The V end lost 2 bases, the J end lost 3 bases, and 6 bases lay between the germline ends. The CDR3 DNA is TGCGCCAGCAGCTTAACAGGCTACGAGCAGTACTTC. Its translation: CASSLTGYEQYF.

This clone was counted a single time. V gene TRBV9 combines with J gene TRBJ2-3; D possibly corresponds to TRBD1 (5 bases). The CDR3 consists of 15 residues. Trimming removed 0 bases from V and 0 bases from J, with 8 bases in between. Germline CDR1 is SGDLS and CDR2 is YYNGEE. CDR3 residues: CASSVGGGSTDTQYF. In nucleotides, the CDR3 is TGTGCCAGCAGCGTAGGGGGCGGTAGCACAGATACGCAGTATTTT.

CDR3 amino acids: CASSPPAGDTQYF. The CDR3 coding sequence is TGTGCCAGCTCACCACCCGCAGGAGATACGCAGTATTTT. The chain employs TRBV18 and TRBJ2-3; no reliable D call. The CDR3 spans 13 residues. V was trimmed by 0 bases and J by 5 bases, leaving 6 bases between them. Germline CDR1 is KGHSH and CDR2 is LQKENI.

The rearrangement links TRBV19 to TRBJ2-1, with 11 bases fitting TRBD2. The J segment lost 4 bases and the V segment lost 5 bases, leaving 7 bases of the junction unmatched. The CDR3 extends over 16 amino acids. Germline values: CDR1 LNHDA, CDR2 SQIVND (reference sequence). Written as DNA, the CDR3 is TGTGCCAGTAGTTCAATGGGACTAGCGGCTTACAATGAGCAGTTCTTC. Translation: CASSSMGLAAYNEQFF.

In its sample, this clone was seen once. The chain links TRBV5-6 to TRBJ2-7, with 14 bases aligning to TRBD2. With V trimmed by 3 bases and J by 5 bases, 7 bases remained unmatched. Germline V gene sequence: CDR1 SGHDT, CDR2 YYEEEE. This CDR3 is built from 16 residues. DNA for the CDR3: TGTGCCAGCAGCTATGAACCGGGACTAGCGGGAGACGAGCAGTACTTC. As protein: CASSYEPGLAGDEQYF.

This rearrangement joins TRBV29-1 to TRBJ2-1, with 8 bases fitting TRBD1. The CDR3 has 11 residues. J was trimmed by 12 bases and V by 4 bases; bases with no gene match: 5. From germline, CDR1 is SQVTM and CDR2 ANQGSEA. The CDR3 sequence: CSVVTGVGQFF. CDR3 DNA: TGCAGCGTTGTGACAGGGGTCGGGCAGTTCTTC.

The gene calls are TRBV18 and TRBJ1-5; 7 bases fit TRBD1. Per the germline V gene, CDR1 is KGHSH and CDR2 is LQKENI. CDR3 length: 14 residues. V was clipped by 3 bases and J by 1 base; unmatched bases: 0. The DNA of the CDR3 is TGTGCCAGCTCACCGGGACAGAGCAATCAGCCCCAGCATTTT. This translates into CASSPGQSNQPQHF.